Listed below are T cell receptor beta chains from one sample, sequenced in a study of T cells expressing NK-cell markers. TCRdb re-called the 5' RACE reads; every CDR3 protein appears as one record, without DNA. This table lists about 110,000 distinct CDR3 sequences. Sequencing used blood T cells: a sorted CD56 or NKG2C T cell subset, CD4+ or CD8+ T cells, or bulk PBMC T cells (not recorded which). These receptors all stem from a woman between 18 and 75 years old in good health. CDR3s include the opening cysteine and the closing phenylalanine or tryptophan. The order of the fields is V gene, J gene, CDR3 protein.

V gene: TRBV4-1; J gene: TRBJ1-5; CDR3 protein: CASSQGQGNQPQHF
V gene: TRBV7-8; J gene: TRBJ2-4; CDR3 protein: CASSPPGQGRRPLAKNIQYF
V gene: TRBV12-3/TRBV12-4; J gene: TRBJ1-1; CDR3 protein: CASRGLNTEAFF
V gene: TRBV19; J gene: TRBJ1-5; CDR3 protein: CASSMGTEGGNQPQHF
V gene: TRBV21-1; J gene: TRBJ2-2; CDR3 protein: CASSRGRDKNTGELFF
V gene: TRBV7-8; J gene: TRBJ1-1; CDR3 protein: CASSRGQGTGASKAFF
V gene: TRBV9; J gene: TRBJ2-1; CDR3 protein: CASSGGPGLANIEQFF
V gene: TRBV6-1; J gene: TRBJ2-2; CDR3 protein: CASRWGDRNTGELFF
V gene: TRBV10-2; J gene: TRBJ2-1; CDR3 protein: CASSETPAGWGNEQFF
V gene: TRBV29-1; J gene: TRBJ1-2; CDR3 protein: CSVDSGDGYTF
V gene: TRBV12-3/TRBV12-4; J gene: TRBJ1-5; CDR3 protein: CASSTQGVQPQHF
V gene: TRBV6-5; J gene: TRBJ1-3; CDR3 protein: CASSYFSNSGNTIYF
V gene: TRBV30; J gene: TRBJ1-1; CDR3 protein: CAWSADMNTEAFF
V gene: TRBV4-3; J gene: TRBJ2-1; CDR3 protein: CASSQDPGGPSEQFF
V gene: TRBV6-5; J gene: TRBJ2-7; CDR3 protein: CASSYLLSAGVSYEQYF
V gene: TRBV12-3/TRBV12-4; J gene: TRBJ2-3; CDR3 protein: CASSSHPRLDTQYF
V gene: TRBV7-2; J gene: TRBJ2-1; CDR3 protein: CASSLGLLAGGGQFF
V gene: TRBV7-9; J gene: TRBJ1-1; CDR3 protein: CASSQPAPEAFF
V gene: TRBV5-4; J gene: TRBJ2-1; CDR3 protein: CASSLVGGVDEQFF
V gene: TRBV20-1; J gene: TRBJ2-1; CDR3 protein: CSASGTSGSTAGWNEQFF
V gene: TRBV12-3/TRBV12-4; J gene: TRBJ2-2; CDR3 protein: CASSPGGTGELFF
V gene: TRBV18; J gene: TRBJ1-2; CDR3 protein: CASSPREGYGYTF
V gene: TRBV23-1; J gene: TRBJ2-5; CDR3 protein: CASSQATSGRNETQYF
V gene: TRBV6-1; J gene: TRBJ1-6; CDR3 protein: CASSESVGSNSPLHF
V gene: TRBV3-1; J gene: TRBJ2-1; CDR3 protein: CASSLGMAGVHNEQFF
V gene: TRBV4-2; J gene: TRBJ1-2; CDR3 protein: CASTQEGGGSYGYTF
V gene: TRBV20-1; J gene: TRBJ2-4; CDR3 protein: CSALWGLDLAKNIQYF
V gene: TRBV4-3; J gene: TRBJ2-1; CDR3 protein: CASSQDGQGGGNEQFF
V gene: TRBV29-1; J gene: TRBJ2-2; CDR3 protein: CSVGSSTGELFF
V gene: TRBV29-1; J gene: TRBJ1-2; CDR3 protein: CSVDPESGGYTF
V gene: TRBV6-5; J gene: TRBJ2-1; CDR3 protein: CASSSDLNEQFF
V gene: TRBV11-2; J gene: TRBJ2-1; CDR3 protein: CASSQWASGRPEQFF
V gene: TRBV28; J gene: TRBJ1-1; CDR3 protein: CAWGTRLGTEAFF
V gene: TRBV12-3/TRBV12-4; J gene: TRBJ1-2; CDR3 protein: CASNPPGNHGYTF
V gene: TRBV19; J gene: TRBJ2-3; CDR3 protein: CASSMAVVSTDTQYF
V gene: TRBV4-3; J gene: TRBJ2-7; CDR3 protein: CASSQDPGGPYEQYF
V gene: TRBV25-1; J gene: TRBJ1-3; CDR3 protein: CASSGGAEGNTIYF
V gene: TRBV7-6; J gene: TRBJ2-1; CDR3 protein: CASSLGLAGVNEQFF
V gene: TRBV4-3; J gene: TRBJ2-1; CDR3 protein: CASSQQLAVYNEQFF
V gene: TRBV27; J gene: TRBJ1-2; CDR3 protein: CASRLGINYGYTF
V gene: TRBV3-1; J gene: TRBJ2-1; CDR3 protein: CASSPIPSGRVDEQFF
V gene: TRBV28; J gene: TRBJ2-3; CDR3 protein: CASSPEGPTDTQYF
V gene: TRBV12-3/TRBV12-4; J gene: TRBJ2-4; CDR3 protein: CASSLAGAQVIQYF
V gene: TRBV5-4; J gene: TRBJ2-7; CDR3 protein: CASSPEGLVYEQYF
V gene: TRBV4-3; J gene: TRBJ2-3; CDR3 protein: CASSHQAGDTQYF
V gene: TRBV24-1; J gene: TRBJ1-1; CDR3 protein: CATSAGNTEAFF
V gene: TRBV20-1; J gene: TRBJ2-3; CDR3 protein: CSARDTAGGPDTQYF
V gene: TRBV27; J gene: TRBJ2-4; CDR3 protein: CASSLSGAWDIQYF
V gene: TRBV11-2; J gene: TRBJ2-7; CDR3 protein: CASSLGPAYEQYF
V gene: TRBV29-1; J gene: TRBJ1-1; CDR3 protein: CSVDREGNTEAFF
V gene: TRBV11-2; J gene: TRBJ2-2; CDR3 protein: CASSLGASGHLSNTGELFF
V gene: TRBV11-2; J gene: TRBJ2-1; CDR3 protein: CASSLNGGTLSYNEQFF
V gene: TRBV6-1; J gene: TRBJ2-7; CDR3 protein: CASSSERETYEQYF
V gene: TRBV29-1; J gene: TRBJ2-3; CDR3 protein: CSVEEGNRDTQYF
V gene: TRBV12-3/TRBV12-4; J gene: TRBJ2-7; CDR3 protein: CASSLRQYEQYF
V gene: TRBV12-3/TRBV12-4; J gene: TRBJ1-1; CDR3 protein: CASSQHDSLDTEAFF
V gene: TRBV7-9; J gene: TRBJ2-3; CDR3 protein: CASRKTGTVNTDTQYF
V gene: TRBV5-5; J gene: TRBJ2-3; CDR3 protein: CASSSRLAGGSTDTQYF
V gene: TRBV20-1; J gene: TRBJ2-1; CDR3 protein: CSAFGREKDNEQFF
V gene: TRBV4-2; J gene: TRBJ2-7; CDR3 protein: CASSQRAGAYYEQYF